This entry is about one T cell receptor beta chain. This receptor's antigen is unknown. No per-base quality is available; no much larger clone lies one base away. This specimen belongs to a study of PD-1 blockade in classical Hodgkin lymphoma (dated by TCRdb to 2019 to 2021). Looking at the study overall: Nivolumab dosing was 3 mg/kg intravenously every 2 weeks, continuing until either disease progression or unacceptable toxicity. To define a peripheral blood immune signature of response to PD-1 blockade in classical Hodgkin lymphoma, the study combined TCR beta sequencing with CyTOF. Paper-wide results and their limitations: By C4D1, a significant rise was seen in CD4+ TCR diversity but not in CD8+ TCR diversity (p=0.0027 vs p=0.16), and the rise was most apparent among complete responders (p=0.02). Diversity was lower in patients who began nivolumab less than 1 year after ASCT, so these patients were left out of later analyses to avoid confounding by immune reconstitution. Trial patients achieving complete response had baseline diversity similar to newly diagnosed patients, whereas partial responders and progressors had significantly lower diversity. Only a single clinical trial cohort was studied, and what caused the repertoire differences, possibly disease activity or prior therapy, remained undefined. Newly diagnosed patients were reported to have lower baseline TCR diversity than healthy donors, and relapsed/refractory patients were reported to have lower baseline TCR diversity still.

Genomic DNA was extracted with the Qiagen DNeasy kit from unsorted PBMCs and from negatively selected CD4+ and CD8+ fractions. Amplification of TCR beta CDR3 regions was done by immunoSEQ multiplex PCR with primers that anneal to V and J segments. A synthetic immune receptor repertoire was used to minimize amplification bias, and any residual bias was removed computationally once sequencing was done. Per the source publication's procedure: Custom Python scripts were used to quantify repertoire diversity as the Shannon entropy index. Unsorted, CD4+ and CD8+ repertoires were examined separately, except in combined analyses, for which CD4+ and CD8+ sequences were merged in silico. Clonal expansion was defined as at least a 2-fold frequency increase after treatment relative to C1D1, with a pseudocount of 0.5 for undetected baseline clones. Singleton clones were defined as clones with 0 or 1 copy at C1D1, and non-singleton clones were defined as clones with 2 or more copies. Clones expanded in unsorted samples were assigned a CD4+, CD8+ or unknown annotation through matching of protein sequences in sorted samples from the same patient. Wilcoxon tests on paired samples were used to test changes in diversity from C1D1 to C4D1. TCRdb carries this immuneACCESS record with in-frame sequences only. Its versions omit some clonotypes, under half of them owing to an unresolved V gene in the studies checked, with the rest unexplained. V and J calls plus clone size are reproduced from that table; the DNA served to infer D and trimming. The sample records under 45,000 clones, more than 70% of which are singletons. 20% to 25% of the sample comes from the top ten.

This specimen's time point label, interpreted: cycle 1 day 1 (C1D1), immediately before nivolumab initiation. All trial patients had relapsed after autologous stem cell transplantation, with cohorts A, B and C differing in prior brentuximab vedotin exposure. The trial cohort comprised approximately 55 patients with relapsed/refractory classical Hodgkin lymphoma whose best overall responses were complete response, partial response or progressive disease. Single-agent nivolumab was administered to trial patients in the multi-cohort phase II CheckMate 205 trial. An independent review committee assessed best overall response by applying the 2007 International Working Group response criteria. PBMCs from the trial were collected at three points: immediately before nivolumab initiation (C1D1), and during therapy at cycle 2 day 1 and cycle 4 day 1. Peripheral blood was collected in 8 mL Vacutainer Cell Preparation Tubes, from which PBMCs were isolated by centrifugation and then cryopreserved.

This TCR derives from a human donor with classical Hodgkin lymphoma. Sequences were derived from peripheral blood mononuclear cells (PBMCs), sampled at baseline.

The nucleotide sequence is TGTGCCAGCAGCCAGGGGGTCCCCTCCTACGAGCAGTACTTC. The encoded protein is CASSQGVPSYEQYF. The chain is encoded by TRBV6-5 joined to TRBJ2-7, and 7 junction bases match TRBD1. Trimming accounts for 6 bases at V and 0 bases at J, while the number of junction bases matched to no gene is 5. As encoded in the germline V gene, CDR1 is MNHEY while CDR2 is SVGAGI. The CDR3 measures 14 amino acids from cysteine to phenylalanine. Solely the CDR3 DNA is kept, with 42 bases framed from the first base.